Listed here are 23 T cell receptor beta chains from one sample, sequenced in a study of CD8+CD57+ T cells in acquired aplastic anemia. The study profiled TCR beta VDJ and CDR3 using genomic DNA as template. From the reads, TCRdb called clonotypes with MiXCR, one entry per CDR3 protein. There are just over 450,000 distinct CDR3 sequences in the sample; less than 35% occur only once, and less than 0.85% lies in the top ten. Patients chosen for sequencing had shown CD8+CD57+ cell expansion by flow cytometry. Source material: sorted CD4+, CD8+, or CD8+CD57+ T cells (not recorded which) from PBMCs. Every receptor here comes from a human donor with aplastic anemia.

Turning to this clonotype: This could be a read error, since a much larger clone is one nucleotide away. V gene TRBV2 combines with J gene TRBJ1-5, with 11 bases lining up with TRBD1. Germline trimming cut 7 bases from V and 0 bases from J; bases unmatched to any gene: 5. The germline V gene encodes CDR1 SNHLY and CDR2 FYNNEI. CDR3 length: 16 residues. The CDR3 sequence: CASTGTGGRSNQPQHF. The CDR3, as DNA: TGTGCCAGCACCGGGACAGGGGGACGTAGCAATCAGCCCCAGCATTTT.

The sample holds many counts of this clonotype. The V gene is TRBV7-9, the J gene TRBJ1-1; D is possibly TRBD1 (5 bases). Germline V CDR1 and CDR2: SEHNR, FQNEAQ (reference sequence). The CDR3 is 16 residues long. Trimming left V 6 bases short and J 0 bases short, with 17 bases between. CDR3 sequence reads: CASSPRLGRVNTEAFF. CDR3 nucleotides: TGTGCCAGCAGTCCCAGGTTGGGCAGGGTGAACACTGAAGCTTTCTTT.

The chain recombines TRBV29-1 with TRBJ2-7, with TRBD2 matching 12 bases. The germline V gene has CDR1 SQVTM and CDR2 ANQGSEA. Trimming cost V 4 bases and J 3 bases; bases outside gene matches: 7. This CDR3 is 15 amino acids long. The CDR3 nucleotides are TGCAGCGTTGCACCAGGGACTAGCGGGTACTACGAGCAGTACTTC. It codes for CSVAPGTSGYYEQYF.

The V and J genes are TRBV7-9 and TRBJ1-2; 8 nucleotides match TRBD1. The CDR3 extends over 12 amino acids. CDR1 and CDR2 (germline): SEHNR, FQNEAQ (reference sequence). V gave up 8 bases and J gave up 6 bases; unmatched junction bases: 5. The CDR3 sequence: CASQGTGDGYTF. Written as DNA, the CDR3 is TGTGCCAGCCAAGGGACAGGCGATGGCTACACCTTC.

This clonotype has a handful of counts. The chain recombines TRBV5-1 with TRBJ2-7; 10 nucleotides line up with TRBD1. The CDR3 covers 16 residues. The trim removed 9 bases at V and 3 bases at J, leaving 15 bases unmatched. Germline V gene sequence: CDR1 SGHRS, CDR2 YFSETQ. CDR3: CATQEETGGVGYEQYF. The CDR3 nucleotides are TGCGCCACCCAGGAAGAGACAGGGGGCGTAGGCTACGAGCAGTACTTC.

J is TRBJ2-7 and V is TRBV10-3, with D possibly TRBD1 on 6 matching bases. V lost 4 bases, J lost 9 bases, and 22 bases lay in between. Looked up from germline, CDR1 is ENHRY and CDR2 is SYGVKD. The CDR3 has 15 residues. The CDR3 here is CAISAQGTNPTRQYF. The CDR3 DNA is TGTGCCATCAGTGCACAGGGTACGAATCCTACTAGGCAGTACTTC.

The J gene is TRBJ2-5, the V gene TRBV12-3 or TRBV12-4; the D gene is possibly TRBD1 (6 bases). This CDR3 region has 15 residues. Trimming cost V 2 bases and J 5 bases, with 15 bases left between them. Written as DNA, the CDR3 is TGTGCCAGCAGTTTAAGCTCAGGGGCTAGGGAGACCCAGTACTTC. Protein product: CASSLSSGARETQYF.

Concerning this clonotype itself: This sequence may be a read error, since a much larger clone differs from it by one base. This chain's CDR3 is CAISDSKVGNTIYF. The CDR3 nucleotides are TGTGCCATCAGTGATTCGAAAGTGGGAAACACCATATATTTT. The V and J genes are TRBV10-3 and TRBJ1-3, with D unclear. The CDR3 is made up of 14 amino acids. Trimming stripped 3 bases from V and 4 bases from J, with 10 bases between. Germline CDR1 reads ENHRY; CDR2 reads SYGVKD.

At least ten counts were recorded for this clonotype. V and J are TRBV7-2 and TRBJ1-6, with TRBD1 matching 7 bases. The CDR3 has 15 residues. Germline values: CDR1 SGHTA, CDR2 FQGNSA. J was trimmed by 5 bases and V by 1 base; bases with no gene match: 2. The CDR3 DNA is TGTGCCAGCAGCTTAGACAGGGGAGATAATTCACCCCTCCACTTT. Its translation is CASSLDRGDNSPLHF.

V and J are TRBV20-1 and TRBJ2-3, with 7 bases that match TRBD2. The CDR3 has 15 amino acids. The germline V gene encodes CDR1 DFQATT and CDR2 SNEGSKA (reference sequence). V dropped 0 bases and J dropped 1; count of bases not matched to a gene: 4. CDR3 sequence (DNA): TGCAGTGCTAGAGATGCTAGCGGACGCACAGATACGCAGTATTTT. It codes for CSARDASGRTDTQYF.

J is TRBJ1-2 and V is TRBV13; the D gene is possibly TRBD1 (5 bases). The germline gives CDR1 PRHDT, CDR2 FYEKMQ (reference sequence). Deletions cut 2 bases from V and 8 bases from J, with 15 bases between. The CDR3 length is 14 residues. The CDR3 region is CASSLQNRYNGYTF. The CDR3 region has the DNA TGTGCCAGCAGCTTACAAAACAGGTATAACGGCTACACCTTC.

The chain joins TRBV20-1 to TRBJ2-4; D is uncertain. The CDR3 is 15 amino acids. Germline assignment: CDR1 DFQATT and CDR2 SNEGSKA (reference sequence). The V gene lost 1 base and the J gene lost 5 bases, with 15 bases spanning the gap. Here the CDR3 DNA reads TGCAGTGCTAGAGGTGGCCCCCTAGGGCAAAACATTCAGTACTTC. As protein: CSARGGPLGQNIQYF.

This clonotype was counted only a few times. This CDR3 is CASSEPGSNGYTF. CDR3 coding DNA: TGTGCCAGCAGTGAACCAGGGTCGAATGGCTACACCTTC. The chain uses TRBV6-1 and TRBJ1-2; weak D call: TRBD1 (5 bases). Germline V gives CDR1 MNHNS, CDR2 SASEGT. This CDR3 spans 13 amino acids. The V gene lost 2 bases and the J gene lost 6 bases, with 10 bases spanning the gap.

In its sample, this clonotype was seen a few times. V is TRBV5-1 and J is TRBJ2-7; D perhaps matches TRBD1 (5 bases). Germline V lookup: CDR1 SGHRS, CDR2 YFSETQ. Trimming stripped 0 bases from V and 1 base from J, with 8 bases between. This CDR3 is 14 amino acids long. CDR3 residues: CASSLADSSYEQYF. CDR3 bases: TGCGCCAGCAGCTTGGCCGACAGTTCCTACGAGCAGTACTTC.

This clonotype was seen at least ten times. The chain carries TRBV19 and TRBJ1-5, with D uncertain. Per germline, CDR1 LNHDA and CDR2 SQIVND (reference sequence). Trimming removed 5 bases from V and 0 bases from J, with 2 bases in between. The CDR3 runs to 12 residues. For the CDR3, the DNA is TGTGCCAGTAGTTATAGCAATCAGCCCCAGCATTTT. It encodes CASSYSNQPQHF. The full variable domain, rest sourced from reference TRBV19 and TRBJ1-5, is DGGITQSPKYLFRKEGQNVTLSCEQNLNHDAMYWYRQDPGQGLRLIYYSQIVNDFQKGDIAEGYSVSREKKESFPLTVTSAQKNPTAFYLCASSYSNQPQHFGDGTRLSIL.

This CDR3 is CASSRFGTEAFF. Written as DNA, the CDR3 is TGTGCCAGCAGTCGATTCGGGACTGAAGCTTTCTTT. J is TRBJ1-1 and V is TRBV12-3 or TRBV12-4; D remains unclear. The CDR3 sequence is 12 residues long. V shed 5 bases and J shed 5 bases, with 9 bases lying between them.

In this sample, this clonotype turned up many times. The rearrangement uses TRBV24-1 and TRBJ1-2, with 7 nucleotides matching TRBD1. Unmatched junction bases numbered 12, after V lost 6 bases and J lost 6 bases. CDR1 is KGHDR and CDR2 is SFDVKD in the germline V gene. The CDR3 is 15 amino acids. This chain's CDR3 is CATSTRTGFGDGYTF. The CDR3 DNA reads as TGTGCCACCAGTACCAGGACAGGCTTTGGGGATGGCTACACCTTC.

The chain is built from TRBV20-1 and TRBJ2-7; TRBD1 aligns across 8 bases. The trim removed 3 bases at V and 2 bases at J, leaving 6 bases unmatched. The CDR3 length is 14 residues. The germline V gene encodes CDR1 DFQATT and CDR2 SNEGSKA (reference sequence). The CDR3 spells CSARGRTGPYEQYF. Here the CDR3 DNA reads TGCAGTGCTAGGGGCAGGACAGGGCCCTACGAGCAGTACTTC.

This clonotype has just a few counts. The genes are TRBV20-1 and TRBJ1-1, with a tentative D call TRBD1 (5 bases). The CDR3 sequence is 13 residues long. Germline CDR1 reads DFQATT; CDR2 reads SNEGSKA (reference sequence). Deletions cut 3 bases from V and 1 base from J, with 9 bases between. The CDR3 sequence is CSASVQGNTEAFF. The CDR3, as DNA: TGCAGTGCTAGTGTCCAGGGGAACACTGAAGCTTTCTTT.

The V call is TRBV10-1, the J call TRBJ2-1, with TRBD2 matching over 8 bases. Trimming cost V 6 bases and J 3 bases; bases outside gene matches: 7. This CDR3 is 15 amino acids long. Germline assignment: CDR1 WNHNN and CDR2 SYGVQD (reference sequence). CDR3 region: CASSMSGGNYNEQFF. CDR3 DNA: TGCGCCAGCAGCATGAGCGGGGGAAACTACAATGAGCAGTTCTTC.

The gene calls are TRBV24-1 and TRBJ1-1, with TRBD1 identical over 7 bases. Per germline, CDR1 KGHDR and CDR2 SFDVKD. This CDR3 has 14 amino acids. V dropped 3 bases and J dropped 4; count of bases not matched to a gene: 4. The CDR3 reads CATSDRQGSTEAFF. The CDR3 region has the DNA TGTGCCACCAGTGATCGACAGGGAAGCACTGAAGCTTTCTTT.

As to this clonotype: Since a much larger clone is just one base distant, this may be a read error. The genes are TRBV19 and TRBJ2-7; D remains ambiguous. The CDR3 consists of 12 residues. Trimming took off 3 bases at V and 7 bases at J, with 10 bases between the two ends. Germline CDR1 is LNHDA and CDR2 is SQIVND (reference sequence). CDR3 sequence: CASSMSGSEQYF. The DNA for the CDR3 is TGTGCCAGTAGTATGTCTGGGTCTGAGCAGTACTTC.

This clonotype was counted a few times. A read error is possible here, since a much larger clone lies one base away. In DNA, the CDR3 is TGTGCCAGCAGCTTAGAGTATGATTCACCCCTCCGCTTT. This sequence encodes CASSLEYDSPLRF. The chain recombines TRBV7-2 with TRBJ1-6; D is undetermined. Germline CDR1 reads SGHTA; CDR2 reads FQGNSA. This CDR3 spans 13 amino acids.